This T cell receptor (beta chain) derives from a study of blood T cells in healthy people across ages. Study-wide points: Because donor CMV status was unknown, expanded clonotype changes were possibly confounded. Older age coincided with a roughly linear decline in TCR beta diversity per million T cells.

As for this clonotype: The target antigen is unknown.

A sample-barcoded 5' primer and a J-beta primer mix were used in a second PCR of roughly 6 to 12 cycles. Each CDR3 protein is one row after TCRdb ran MiXCR on the 5' RACE reads. Of about 640,000 distinct CDR3 sequences listed, 58% are singletons. In germline, CDR1 is SGHNT, CDR2 YYREEE (reference sequence). The CDR3 spans 14 residues. Trimming pared 4 bases from V and 5 bases from J, leaving 15 bases between. This sequence was found in a man aged 55 to 70 in good health. The V and J genes are TRBV5-4 and TRBJ2-5, with D unclear. The sample consisted of blood. In DNA, the CDR3 is TGTGCCAGCAGCCCCATGATGGTGGGGGAGACCCAGTACTTC. Translation: CASSPMMVGETQYF.